This TCR beta chain is from a study of vaccination and CD4 T cells after COVID-19. Study background: The cells in question were stimulated using overlapping spike peptides derived from SARS-CoV-2, HCoV-NL63, HCoV-OC43 and HCoV-229E.

Documented treatment: approximately nine-day PBMC culture with coronavirus spike peptide pools or control peptides (ViraFEST assay). Unexposed donor CD4+ T cells predated the COVID-19 pandemic, collected 2011-2018. Trimming left V 0 bases short and J 2 bases short, with 10 bases between. The CDR3 has 15 residues. CDR1 and CDR2 from the germline V gene are MGHDK and SYGVNS. This clonotype was seen a few times. The antigen is undetermined. An Oncomine TCR Beta short-read assay was used to sequence the DNA from cultured CD4+ T cells. The authors extracted genomic DNA from cultured CD4+ T cells. One entry per CDR3 protein results from TCRdb running MiXCR on the PCR reads. The sample shows thousands of distinct CDR3 sequences, approximately 40% of them seen only once.

The J gene is TRBJ1-2, the V gene TRBV25-1, with D unresolved. Sample: CD4+ T cells from blood, cultured in vitro. The source is a human donor in good health. The CDR3 nucleotides read TGTGCCAGCAGTGAATACGGAGGGTCGAACTATGGCTACACCTTC. Its protein is CASSEYGGSNYGYTF.